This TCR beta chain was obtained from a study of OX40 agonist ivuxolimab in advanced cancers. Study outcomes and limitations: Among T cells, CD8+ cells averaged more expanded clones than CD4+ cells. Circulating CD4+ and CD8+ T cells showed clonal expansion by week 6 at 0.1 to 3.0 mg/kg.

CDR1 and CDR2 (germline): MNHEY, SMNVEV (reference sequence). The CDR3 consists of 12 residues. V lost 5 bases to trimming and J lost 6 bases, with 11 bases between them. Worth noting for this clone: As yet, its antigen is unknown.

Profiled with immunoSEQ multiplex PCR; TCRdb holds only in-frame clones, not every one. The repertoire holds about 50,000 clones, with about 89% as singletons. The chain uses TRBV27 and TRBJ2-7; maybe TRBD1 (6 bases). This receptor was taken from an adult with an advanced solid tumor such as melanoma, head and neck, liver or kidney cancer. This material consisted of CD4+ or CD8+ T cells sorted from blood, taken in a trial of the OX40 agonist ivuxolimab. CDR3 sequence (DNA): TGTGCCAGCAGTAAGGGGGATCGCGAGCAGTACTTC. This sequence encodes CASSKGDREQYF.